This T cell receptor (beta chain) derives from a study of T cell responses to AZD1222 COVID-19 vaccine. Broader study findings: CD4 TCRs associated with vaccination spanned spike, dominating at 160-218 and 743-854.

Some clones are missing from TCRdb's copy, which holds only in-frame ones; the method was immunoSEQ multiplex PCR. Its table records 150,000 or so clones. Germline V CDR1 and CDR2: SGHVS, FQNEAQ. CDR3 length: 14 amino acids. J lost 4 bases, V lost 4 bases, and 6 bases had no gene match. On this clone: The antigen is unknown.

The genes are TRBV7-8 and TRBJ2-7, with 8 nucleotides matching TRBD1. The specimen was peripheral blood. The clonotype comes from an adult in good health. The DNA for the CDR3 is TGTGCCAGCAGCTCACTCACAGGGGGTTACGAGCAGTACTTC. It translates to CASSSLTGGYEQYF.